A selection of T cell receptor beta chains follows, all from one sample in a study of metastatic and nonmetastatic thyroid tumors. Using MiXCR, TCRdb re-called clones from the PCR reads. The repertoire includes about 5,000 clones, about 33% of them detected once, and 20% to 25% sits in the top ten. The sample consisted of adjacent normal tissue. These receptors came from a female donor with papillary thyroid cancer or a benign thyroid nodule (not recorded which). Some clones in this sample may be carry-over from other donors' samples. Both conserved end residues are part of each CDR3. Fields, in order: CDR3 DNA, CDR3 protein, clone size, CDR3 length, J gene, D gene, V gene. The D gene is left open where the match is weak. Size is omitted from some rows. Given values are once, few, many or a class for expanded clones.

cdr3_nt: TGTGCCAGCACCTCGGGTGGGGGGGGCGGCACAGATACGCAGTATTTT
cdr3_aa: CASTSGGGGGTDTQYF
clone_size: few
cdr3_length: 16
j_call: TRBJ2-3
d_call: NA
v_call: TRBV6-1

cdr3_nt: TGTGCCAGCAGCCAATTGGGTGGCGGCACTGAAGCTTTCTTT
cdr3_aa: CASSQLGGGTEAFF
clone_size: medium-sized
cdr3_length: 14
j_call: TRBJ1-1
d_call: NA
v_call: TRBV4-2

cdr3_nt: TGTGCCAGCAGTCGACTAGCGAACTCCTACAATGAGCAGCTCTTC
cdr3_aa: CASSRLANSYNEQLF
clone_size: NA
cdr3_length: 15
j_call: TRBJ2-1
d_call: TRBD2
v_call: TRBV2

cdr3_nt: TGCGCCAGCAGTGAAACAGGGGAAGCGGACGGGGAGCTGTTTTTT
cdr3_aa: CASSETGEADGELFF
clone_size: few
cdr3_length: 15
j_call: TRBJ2-2
d_call: TRBD1
v_call: TRBV10-1

cdr3_nt: TGTGCCAGCAGTCGGACAGGGGGAATCACTGAAGCTTTCTTT
cdr3_aa: CASSRTGGITEAFF
clone_size: large
cdr3_length: 14
j_call: TRBJ1-1
d_call: TRBD1
v_call: TRBV12-3/TRBV12-4

cdr3_nt: TGTGCCAGCAGCCCCATCGAGGGGAGGGAGACCCAGTACTTC
cdr3_aa: CASSPIEGRETQYF
clone_size: NA
cdr3_length: 14
j_call: TRBJ2-5
d_call: NA
v_call: TRBV7-9

cdr3_nt: TGTGCCAGCAGCATTCCGGGACCTTACAATGAGCAGTTCTTC
cdr3_aa: CASSIPGPYNEQFF
clone_size: NA
cdr3_length: 14
j_call: TRBJ2-1
d_call: NA
v_call: TRBV9

cdr3_nt: TGTTCCAGCGGCTTGGCTAACTCTGGAAACACCATATATTTT
cdr3_aa: CSSGLANSGNTIYF
clone_size: NA
cdr3_length: 14
j_call: TRBJ1-3
d_call: NA
v_call: TRBV5-6

cdr3_nt: TGTGCCAGCAGCTTAGGCAGCCCCAACGAGCAGTACTTC
cdr3_aa: CASSLGSPNEQYF
clone_size: once
cdr3_length: 13
j_call: TRBJ2-7
d_call: NA
v_call: TRBV7-9

cdr3_nt: TGTGCCTGGAGAGGGACAGGGTCCTACGAGCAGTACTTC
cdr3_aa: CAWRGTGSYEQYF
clone_size: NA
cdr3_length: 13
j_call: TRBJ2-7
d_call: TRBD1
v_call: TRBV30

cdr3_nt: TGTGCCAGCAGTTTCCCCGGGATGGACACTGAAGCTTTCTTT
cdr3_aa: CASSFPGMDTEAFF
clone_size: NA
cdr3_length: 14
j_call: TRBJ1-1
d_call: NA
v_call: TRBV6-5

cdr3_nt: TGTGCCACCCTGGGACAGGGGGAACCGGGACGGCACTACGAGCAGTACTTC
cdr3_aa: CATLGQGEPGRHYEQYF
clone_size: few
cdr3_length: 17
j_call: TRBJ2-7
d_call: TRBD1
v_call: TRBV27

cdr3_nt: TGTGCCAGCAGTTTTCGGGCAGGGTACGAGCAGTACTTC
cdr3_aa: CASSFRAGYEQYF
clone_size: few
cdr3_length: 13
j_call: TRBJ2-7
d_call: NA
v_call: TRBV12-3/TRBV12-4

cdr3_nt: TGTGCCAGCAGTTACCCGACGGACAGGGGACGATATTGGGATGGCTACACCTTC
cdr3_aa: CASSYPTDRGRYWDGYTF
clone_size: few
cdr3_length: 18
j_call: TRBJ1-2
d_call: TRBD1
v_call: TRBV6-5

cdr3_nt: TGTGCCACCCATCGGACCAGAAGAGAGACCCAGTACTTC
cdr3_aa: CATHRTRRETQYF
clone_size: NA
cdr3_length: 13
j_call: TRBJ2-5
d_call: NA
v_call: TRBV6-1

cdr3_nt: TGTGCCAGTAGGACAGCGGTGAGCACAGATACGCAGTATTTT
cdr3_aa: CASRTAVSTDTQYF
clone_size: NA
cdr3_length: 14
j_call: TRBJ2-3
d_call: NA
v_call: TRBV19

cdr3_nt: TGTGCCAGCAGTCGGCCCAGGAAAAACATTCAGTACTTC
cdr3_aa: CASSRPRKNIQYF
clone_size: few
cdr3_length: 13
j_call: TRBJ2-4
d_call: NA
v_call: TRBV28

cdr3_nt: TGTGCCAGTAGTATAGGGACAGCGAACACTGAAGCTTTCTTT
cdr3_aa: CASSIGTANTEAFF
clone_size: NA
cdr3_length: 14
j_call: TRBJ1-1
d_call: NA
v_call: TRBV19

cdr3_nt: TGTGCCTGGAGTGTACTGCCTATGAACACCATATATTTT
cdr3_aa: CAWSVLPMNTIYF
clone_size: large
cdr3_length: 13
j_call: TRBJ1-3
d_call: NA
v_call: TRBV30

cdr3_nt: TGCAGTGCTAGGGACACTAGCGGGGGGGTGAAAACCGGGGAGCTGTTTTTT
cdr3_aa: CSARDTSGGVKTGELFF
clone_size: medium-sized
cdr3_length: 17
j_call: TRBJ2-2
d_call: TRBD2
v_call: TRBV20-1

cdr3_nt: TGTGCCAGCAGTGTCGACAGCCAGGCTGAAGCTTTCTTT
cdr3_aa: CASSVDSQAEAFF
clone_size: few
cdr3_length: 13
j_call: TRBJ1-1
d_call: NA
v_call: TRBV12-3/TRBV12-4

cdr3_nt: TGTGCCAGCAGTTTAACTCGGGAAATTGGGGTGTACACTGAAGCTTTCTTT
cdr3_aa: CASSLTREIGVYTEAFF
clone_size: few
cdr3_length: 17
j_call: TRBJ1-1
d_call: NA
v_call: TRBV2

cdr3_nt: TGTGCCAGCATACCGGGCGGGGGAGAGCGCTACGAGCAGTACTTC
cdr3_aa: CASIPGGGERYEQYF
clone_size: few
cdr3_length: 15
j_call: TRBJ2-7
d_call: TRBD2
v_call: TRBV28

cdr3_nt: TGTGCCAGCAGTCGAGAGGGGGGTGTTTACGAGCAGTACTTC
cdr3_aa: CASSREGGVYEQYF
clone_size: few
cdr3_length: 14
j_call: TRBJ2-7
d_call: NA
v_call: TRBV2

cdr3_nt: TGTGCCAGCAGTATGGGGACAGGGAGGAATTCACCCCTCCACTTT
cdr3_aa: CASSMGTGRNSPLHF
clone_size: few
cdr3_length: 15
j_call: TRBJ1-6
d_call: TRBD1
v_call: TRBV6-1

cdr3_nt: TGTGCCAGCAGCTTCGACAGGAACTATGGCTACACCTTC
cdr3_aa: CASSFDRNYGYTF
clone_size: large
cdr3_length: 13
j_call: TRBJ1-2
d_call: NA
v_call: TRBV7-8

cdr3_nt: TGCAGTGCTGTCCCCAATGACTACAGGGAGGGCACTGAAGCTTTCTTT
cdr3_aa: CSAVPNDYREGTEAFF
clone_size: NA
cdr3_length: 16
j_call: TRBJ1-1
d_call: NA
v_call: TRBV20-1

cdr3_nt: TGCAGTGCTAGGTGGGACAGGGGGCCTCACGAGCAGTACTTC
cdr3_aa: CSARWDRGPHEQYF
clone_size: large
cdr3_length: 14
j_call: TRBJ2-7
d_call: TRBD1
v_call: TRBV20-1

cdr3_nt: TGCAGTGCTAAGGTCGGCAGCCGATTGAACACTGAAGCTTTCTTT
cdr3_aa: CSAKVGSRLNTEAFF
clone_size: few
cdr3_length: 15
j_call: TRBJ1-1
d_call: NA
v_call: TRBV20-1

cdr3_nt: TGTGCCAGCAGTTACCAATATGAGCAGTTCTTC
cdr3_aa: CASSYQYEQFF
clone_size: large
cdr3_length: 11
j_call: TRBJ2-1
d_call: NA
v_call: TRBV6-5

cdr3_nt: TGTGCCACCTCTCGGTCTAGCGGGAGCGTCACAGATACGCAGTATTTT
cdr3_aa: CATSRSSGSVTDTQYF
clone_size: few
cdr3_length: 16
j_call: TRBJ2-3
d_call: TRBD2
v_call: TRBV24-1

cdr3_nt: TGTGCCAGCAGCTTGTGGGGCGAAGGGAATCAGCCCCAGCATTTT
cdr3_aa: CASSLWGEGNQPQHF
clone_size: NA
cdr3_length: 15
j_call: TRBJ1-5
d_call: NA
v_call: TRBV5-5

cdr3_nt: TGTGCCAGCAGCTTAGGGTGGACTCGGAGCTACGAGCAGTACTTC
cdr3_aa: CASSLGWTRSYEQYF
clone_size: NA
cdr3_length: 15
j_call: TRBJ2-7
d_call: NA
v_call: TRBV7-2

cdr3_nt: TGTGCCAGCAGTGCTACCGGGGACAGGGGGAGGTATTACTATGGCTACACCTTC
cdr3_aa: CASSATGDRGRYYYGYTF
clone_size: few
cdr3_length: 18
j_call: TRBJ1-2
d_call: TRBD1
v_call: TRBV28

cdr3_nt: TGTGCCAGCAGGGACTCCGGAGGGGGCCAGTACTTC
cdr3_aa: CASRDSGGGQYF
clone_size: NA
cdr3_length: 12
j_call: TRBJ2-5
d_call: NA
v_call: TRBV6-5

cdr3_nt: TGTGCCATCAGTGATAACGGACAGTTGAGCTCCTACAATGAGCAGTTCTTC
cdr3_aa: CAISDNGQLSSYNEQFF
clone_size: NA
cdr3_length: 17
j_call: TRBJ2-1
d_call: NA
v_call: TRBV10-3

cdr3_nt: TGTGCCACCCCGGACAGGGGGCTGTACGAGCAGTACTTC
cdr3_aa: CATPDRGLYEQYF
clone_size: NA
cdr3_length: 13
j_call: TRBJ2-7
d_call: TRBD1
v_call: TRBV19

cdr3_nt: TGTGCCAGCAGTGAAACCCGCCGTCCTTATGGCTACACCTTC
cdr3_aa: CASSETRRPYGYTF
clone_size: few
cdr3_length: 14
j_call: TRBJ1-2
d_call: NA
v_call: TRBV2

cdr3_nt: TGTGCCAGCAGAATCGCGAACACCGGGGAGCTGTTTTTT
cdr3_aa: CASRIANTGELFF
clone_size: NA
cdr3_length: 13
j_call: TRBJ2-2
d_call: NA
v_call: TRBV2

cdr3_nt: TGTGCCAGCAGTTTAAAGGGCGGTAACTATGGCTACACCTTC
cdr3_aa: CASSLKGGNYGYTF
clone_size: few
cdr3_length: 14
j_call: TRBJ1-2
d_call: NA
v_call: TRBV27

cdr3_nt: TGTGCCAGCAGCCTCGGCCCTAGCGGTTACGAGCAGTACTTC
cdr3_aa: CASSLGPSGYEQYF
clone_size: NA
cdr3_length: 14
j_call: TRBJ2-7
d_call: TRBD2
v_call: TRBV11-3

cdr3_nt: TGCAGCGTAATTCCTGGGGGCAATCAGCCCCAGCATTTT
cdr3_aa: CSVIPGGNQPQHF
clone_size: NA
cdr3_length: 13
j_call: TRBJ1-5
d_call: NA
v_call: TRBV20-1

cdr3_nt: TGTGCCAGCAGTTCGAGACGCACAGATACGCAGTATTTT
cdr3_aa: CASSSRRTDTQYF
clone_size: NA
cdr3_length: 13
j_call: TRBJ2-3
d_call: NA
v_call: TRBV6-1

cdr3_nt: TGTGCCAGCAGCCACACGGGGGGCGAGCAGTACTTC
cdr3_aa: CASSHTGGEQYF
clone_size: few
cdr3_length: 12
j_call: TRBJ2-7
d_call: TRBD2
v_call: TRBV7-9

cdr3_nt: TGTGCCAGCAGCTTGCTGGACTTCCAGCAGTTCTTC
cdr3_aa: CASSLLDFQQFF
clone_size: NA
cdr3_length: 12
j_call: TRBJ2-1
d_call: NA
v_call: TRBV5-6

cdr3_nt: TGTGCCAGCAGTCCAAACCCCGCCGCATCACCTGAACACTACGAGCAGTACTTC
cdr3_aa: CASSPNPAASPEHYEQYF
clone_size: few
cdr3_length: 18
j_call: TRBJ2-7
d_call: NA
v_call: TRBV27

cdr3_nt: TGTGCCAGCAGTGACAGGAGGAACACCGGGGAGCTGTTTTTT
cdr3_aa: CASSDRRNTGELFF
clone_size: NA
cdr3_length: 14
j_call: TRBJ2-2
d_call: NA
v_call: TRBV2

cdr3_nt: TGTGCCAGCAGTCAACCCGGGACGGCTGAAGCTTTCTTT
cdr3_aa: CASSQPGTAEAFF
clone_size: NA
cdr3_length: 13
j_call: TRBJ1-1
d_call: NA
v_call: TRBV6-1

cdr3_nt: TGTGCCAGCAGCTTAGTTTCGGGTCAGGACTACGAGCAGTACTTC
cdr3_aa: CASSLVSGQDYEQYF
clone_size: NA
cdr3_length: 15
j_call: TRBJ2-7
d_call: NA
v_call: TRBV7-6

cdr3_nt: TGTGCCAGCAGTGAACTTTCCTGGCAGCCCCAGCATTTT
cdr3_aa: CASSELSWQPQHF
clone_size: NA
cdr3_length: 13
j_call: TRBJ1-5
d_call: NA
v_call: TRBV6-1

cdr3_nt: TGTGCCACCAGCACCTTTAATTTCTATGGCTACACCTTC
cdr3_aa: CATSTFNFYGYTF
clone_size: few
cdr3_length: 13
j_call: TRBJ1-2
d_call: NA
v_call: TRBV15

cdr3_nt: TGTGCCAGCAGCTTATGGGGTCACACTGAAGCTTTCTTT
cdr3_aa: CASSLWGHTEAFF
clone_size: NA
cdr3_length: 13
j_call: TRBJ1-1
d_call: NA
v_call: TRBV5-5

cdr3_nt: TGTGCCTGGAGCCGGGTCTACGAGCAGTACTTC
cdr3_aa: CAWSRVYEQYF
clone_size: NA
cdr3_length: 11
j_call: TRBJ2-7
d_call: NA
v_call: TRBV30

cdr3_nt: TGCAGTGCTAGAGATCAGGGGACAGGGATGTTTCAGCCCCAGCATTTT
cdr3_aa: CSARDQGTGMFQPQHF
clone_size: NA
cdr3_length: 16
j_call: TRBJ1-5
d_call: TRBD1
v_call: TRBV20-1

cdr3_nt: TGTGCCAGCAGAGGAGGGTACGAGCAGTACTTC
cdr3_aa: CASRGGYEQYF
clone_size: NA
cdr3_length: 11
j_call: TRBJ2-7
d_call: NA
v_call: TRBV12-3/TRBV12-4